Shown below are 24 T cell receptor beta chains from a single sample sequenced in a study of identical twins. Each CDR3 protein gets one entry after TCRdb re-called the 5' RACE reads with MiXCR. The table records about 470,000 distinct CDR3 sequences, less than 25% of them present only once. Another study also made use of these data, one on T cells expressing NK-cell markers.

What was sequenced was CD4+ T cells sorted from blood. The receptors here all came from a woman between 18 and 29 years old in good health.

This clonotype has more than one count but fewer than ten. The genes are TRBV20-1 and TRBJ2-6, with 9 positions matching TRBD1. Germline CDR1 and CDR2: DFQATT and SNEGSKA (reference sequence). CDR3 length equals 17 residues. V lost 2 bases, J lost 2 bases, and 7 bases stayed unmatched. The CDR3 bases are TGCAGTGCTAGAACGGACAGGGGATATGCTGGGGCCAACGTCCTGACTTTC. Encoded protein: CSARTDRGYAGANVLTF.

This clonotype appeared a few times. This chain connects TRBV6-5 to TRBJ2-7; possibly TRBD1 for D (6 bases). Germline CDR1 reads MNHEY; CDR2 reads SVGAGI. The CDR3 is 16 residues long. V was clipped by 0 bases and J by 5 bases, with 17 bases between them. The CDR3 DNA is TGTGCCAGCAGTTACTCGTTTTCGCAGGGGATCCACGAGCAGTACTTC. Translated: CASSYSFSQGIHEQYF.

A few counts support this clonotype. This chain links TRBV5-5 with TRBJ2-3, with 7 bases fitting TRBD2. The germline V gene has CDR1 SGHKS and CDR2 YYEKEE (reference sequence). V was pared by 3 bases and J by 3 bases, with 7 bases of the junction left unmatched. This CDR3 has 15 residues. The CDR3 bases are TGTGCCAGCAGCTACCCAAGCGGGATTACAGATACGCAGTATTTT. Translated, it gives CASSYPSGITDTQYF.

The CDR3 sequence: CASRGHFPTQETQYF. The DNA of the CDR3 is TGTGCCAGCAGGGGCCACTTCCCCACACAAGAGACGCAGTATTTT. The chain carries TRBV6-4 and TRBJ2-3; D is ambiguous. Germline CDR1 reads MRHNA; CDR2 reads SNTAGT. Deletions cut 6 bases from V and 9 bases from J, with 22 bases between. This CDR3 contains 15 residues.

This clonotype has ten or more counts. The DNA of the CDR3 is TGTGCCAGCAGCCCCCCGGTGGGGGCTGGCACTGAAGCTTTCTTT. Translated: CASSPPVGAGTEAFF. The chain joins TRBV12-3 or TRBV12-4 to TRBJ1-1; possibly TRBD1 for D (6 bases). There are 15 residues in the CDR3. V gave up 6 bases and J gave up 4 bases, with 18 bases separating them.

This clonotype was observed once. The chain links TRBV12-5 to TRBJ2-1; TRBD2 agrees at 10 bases. Germline CDR1 reads LGHNT; CDR2 reads FRNRAP. Losses at the gene ends were 2 bases for V and 7 bases for J; bases not matched to a gene: 8. The length of the CDR3 is 16 residues. CDR3 bases: TGTGCTAGTGGTTTGACTAGCGGGGTTCGAGGTAATGAGCAGTTCTTC. This encodes CASGLTSGVRGNEQFF.

The sample holds a few counts of this clonotype. V is TRBV5-5 and J is TRBJ2-1, with D possibly called TRBD1 or TRBD2 (5 bases each). The germline gives CDR1 SGHKS, CDR2 YYEKEE (reference sequence). The CDR3 covers 16 residues. V lost 3 bases and J 1 base, leaving 14 bases between the germline ends. The DNA for the CDR3 is TGTGCCAGCAGCTCGGGACCACCGTCTTCCTACAATGAGCAGTTCTTC. Its protein product is CASSSGPPSSYNEQFF.

This clonotype came up a few times. This chain connects TRBV30 to TRBJ2-7, with a weak D call TRBD1 (5 bases). Germline assignment: CDR1 GTSNPN and CDR2 SVGIG (reference sequence). This CDR3 contains 15 residues. Trimming removed 0 bases from V and 5 bases from J, with 17 bases in between. CDR3 in amino acids: CAWSVSWGGPNEQYF. The CDR3, as DNA: TGTGCCTGGAGTGTATCTTGGGGCGGTCCCAACGAGCAGTACTTC.

In its sample, this clonotype was seen a few times. This chain connects TRBV6-1 to TRBJ2-7; D call uncertain. Germline V gene lookup returns CDR1 MNHNS and CDR2 SASEGT. The CDR3 length is 12 residues. V was trimmed by 10 bases and J by 5 bases, leaving 15 bases between them. CDR3 loop: CATYSKFDEQYF. The CDR3 bases are TGTGCCACCTACAGTAAGTTCGACGAGCAGTACTTC.

The chain is built from TRBV20-1 and TRBJ1-1; a weak D match, TRBD1 (6 bases). The germline V gene encodes CDR1 DFQATT and CDR2 SNEGSKA (reference sequence). This CDR3 spans 13 amino acids. Trimming took off 6 bases at V and 4 bases at J, with 15 bases between the two ends. This CDR3 is CSATGGIGTEAFF. CDR3 coding DNA: TGCAGTGCAACGGGGGGCATAGGCACTGAAGCTTTCTTT.

The chain carries TRBV4-3 and TRBJ2-1, with D hard to call. Germline values: CDR1 LGHNA, CDR2 YSLEER. Between the trimmed V and J ends, which lost 0 bases and 10 bases, there was a span of 10 bases. The CDR3 length is 13 residues. The CDR3 DNA reads as TGCGCCAGCAGCCAAGAAGAGGATCGGGAGCAGTTCTTC. Its translation is CASSQEEDREQFF.

The V gene is TRBV3-1, the J gene TRBJ1-6; TRBD1 agrees at 7 bases. Germline V gene data show CDR1 as LGHDT and CDR2 as YNNKEL (reference sequence). CDR3 length: 14 residues. V lost 5 bases and J lost 2; bases outside the gene matches: 0. CDR3 in amino acids: CASSGTAYNSPLHF. CDR3 nucleotides: TGTGCCAGCAGCGGGACAGCCTATAATTCACCCCTCCACTTT.

The rearrangement links TRBV10-3 to TRBJ1-2, with D tentatively TRBD1 (5 bases). Trimming cost V 6 bases and J 2 bases, with 13 bases left between them. The germline gives CDR1 ENHRY, CDR2 SYGVKD. This CDR3 has 14 amino acids. CDR3 sequence (DNA): TGTGCCATCAGCGGGGGAGACGGAAACTATGGCTACACCTTC. It is translated as CAISGGDGNYGYTF.

The chain is built from TRBV18 and TRBJ1-6; D ambiguous. The CDR3 totals 15 residues. Trimming stripped 3 bases from V and 7 bases from J, with 13 bases between. Germline assignment: CDR1 KGHSH and CDR2 LQKENI. CDR3 DNA sequence: TGTGCCAGCTCACCGGGGTCTGCGTTAAATTCACCCCTCCACTTT. Encoded protein: CASSPGSALNSPLHF.

CDR3 DNA sequence: TGCGCCAGCAGCTTGGGGGGACACGGCTACGAGCAGTACTTC. Translating gives CASSLGGHGYEQYF. V gene TRBV5-1 combines with J gene TRBJ2-7; D may be TRBD1 (6 bases). The germline V gene has CDR1 SGHRS and CDR2 YFSETQ. The V end was cut by 0 bases, the J end by 3 bases, with 10 bases between. The CDR3 has 14 residues. Full variable domain (remainder filled in from reference TRBV5-1 and TRBJ2-7): KAGVTQTPRYLIKTRGQQVTLSCSPISGHRSVSWYQQTPGQGLQFLFEYFSETQRNKGNFPGRFSGRQFSNSRSEMNVSTLELGDSALYLCASSLGGHGYEQYFGPGTRLTVT.

This sequence joins TRBV5-1 and TRBJ2-5; D is undetermined. V was clipped by 4 bases and J by 1 base, with 5 bases between them. The CDR3 consists of 12 residues. Germline V gene sequence: CDR1 SGHRS, CDR2 YFSETQ. In DNA, the CDR3 is TGCGCCAGCAGCAACCTCCAAGAGACCCAGTACTTC. This codes for CASSNLQETQYF. Full variable domain (rest looked up from reference TRBV5-1 and TRBJ2-5): KAGVTQTPRYLIKTRGQQVTLSCSPISGHRSVSWYQQTPGQGLQFLFEYFSETQRNKGNFPGRFSGRQFSNSRSEMNVSTLELGDSALYLCASSNLQETQYFGPGTRLLVL.

This clonotype was counted ten times or more. The CDR3, as DNA: TGTGCCAGCAGCTCCCTAGGACTAGCGGGAGGAGGTGAGCAGTTCTTC. This sequence encodes CASSSLGLAGGGEQFF. J is TRBJ2-1 and V is TRBV7-2; 14 nucleotides line up with TRBD2. This CDR3 region has 16 residues. Losses at the gene ends were 4 bases for V and 9 bases for J; bases not matched to a gene: 8. The germline gives CDR1 SGHTA, CDR2 FQGNSA.

This clonotype showed up just a few times. The chain combines TRBV9 with TRBJ2-3, with D tentatively TRBD2 (6 bases). Trimming took 5 bases from V and 2 from J, leaving 12 bases between them. The CDR3 is made up of 14 amino acids. Looked up from germline, CDR1 is SGDLS and CDR2 is YYNGEE. CDR3 nucleotides: TGTGCCAGCAGACGGGACTTCGACACAGATACGCAGTATTTT. Its protein product is CASRRDFDTDTQYF.

The chain uses TRBV20-1 and TRBJ2-1; D may be TRBD1 (8 bases). The CDR3 spans 15 residues. V gave up 5 bases and J gave up 7 bases, with 21 bases separating them. Germline values: CDR1 DFQATT, CDR2 SNEGSKA (reference sequence). The CDR3 DNA sequence: TGCAGTGCTCCCCACAGGGGGGGGGCCGGGAATGAGCAGTTCTTC. It encodes CSAPHRGGAGNEQFF.

The V call is TRBV5-1, the J call TRBJ2-2, with TRBD2 matching 9 bases. Per the germline V gene, CDR1 is SGHRS and CDR2 is YFSETQ. V gave up 0 bases and J gave up 3 bases; unmatched junction bases: 3. The CDR3 contains 16 residues. CDR3 coding DNA: TGCGCCAGCAGCTTGGAACTAGCGGGTTACACCGGGGAGCTGTTTTTT. This encodes CASSLELAGYTGELFF.

This sequence joins TRBV4-2 and TRBJ1-1; D gene unclear. Germline CDR1 LGHNA, CDR2 YNFKEQ. V was shortened by 2 bases and J by 3 bases, with 13 bases between the two germline ends. CDR3 size: 15 residues. CDR3 in DNA: TGTGCCAGCAGCCAAATGCCTCCCGGGGACACTGAAGCTTTCTTT. It translates to CASSQMPPGDTEAFF.

This clonotype occurred once. V gene TRBV18 combines with J gene TRBJ2-5; D not resolved. This CDR3 is built from 17 residues. Germline V lookup: CDR1 KGHSH, CDR2 LQKENI. Trimming shortened V by 1 base and J by 4 bases, and 19 bases separated the two germline ends. This CDR3 reads CASSPLVVGSVGETQYF. The CDR3 DNA sequence: TGTGCCAGCTCACCACTAGTCGTTGGGTCGGTAGGAGAGACCCAGTACTTC. The full variable domain, with the rest looked up from reference TRBV18 and TRBJ2-5, is NAGVMQNPRHLVRRRGQEARLRCSPMKGHSHVYWYRQLPEEGLKFMVYLQKENIIDESGMPKERFSAEFPKEGPSILRIQQVVRGDSAAYFCASSPLVVGSVGETQYFGPGTRLLVL.

In this sample, this clonotype turned up a few times. The CDR3 loop is CASSLGGVAYEQYF. CDR3 sequence (DNA): TGTGCCAGCAGCTTGGGAGGCGTAGCCTACGAGCAGTACTTC. The chain carries TRBV5-8 and TRBJ2-7; D is unclear. CDR1 is SGHTS and CDR2 is YDEGEE in the germline V gene. The V and J ends lost 0 bases and 2 bases respectively, with 9 bases between them. There are 14 residues in the CDR3.

This sequence joins TRBV6-5 and TRBJ2-3; D is unresolved. Trimming took 5 bases from V and 1 from J, leaving 16 bases between them. Germline V CDR1 and CDR2: MNHEY, SVGAGI. The CDR3 runs to 16 residues. The CDR3 DNA reads as TGTGCCAGCAGTCCTCGACTTACCGATGGCACAGATACGCAGTATTTT. It yields the protein CASSPRLTDGTDTQYF.